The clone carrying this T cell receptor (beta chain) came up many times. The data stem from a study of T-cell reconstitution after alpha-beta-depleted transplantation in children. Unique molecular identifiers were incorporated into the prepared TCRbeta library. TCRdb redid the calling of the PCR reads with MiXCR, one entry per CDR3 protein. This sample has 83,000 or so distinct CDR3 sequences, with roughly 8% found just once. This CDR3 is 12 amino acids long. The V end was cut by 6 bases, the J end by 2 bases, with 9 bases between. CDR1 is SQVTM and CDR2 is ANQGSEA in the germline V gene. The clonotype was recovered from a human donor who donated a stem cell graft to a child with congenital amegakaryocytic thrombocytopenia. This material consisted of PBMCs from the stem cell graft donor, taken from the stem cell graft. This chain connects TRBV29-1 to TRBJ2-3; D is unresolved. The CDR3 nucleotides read TGCAGCGTCGCATTTATCACAGATACGCAGTATTTT. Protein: CSVAFITDTQYF.